This T cell receptor delta chain is from a study of DNA immune sequencing with unique molecular identifiers (dated by TCRdb to 2018 to 2021). Regarding the complete study: Immunomagnetic cell separation was used to enrich gammadelta T cells from buffy coats, and the genomic DNA of the enriched gammadelta T cells was sequenced. Healthy individuals were used as donors, and sorted peripheral blood gammadelta T cells were profiled from around 10 of these donors. Validation of the method was performed on synthetic reference molecules and on blood samples from healthy individuals. An ultrasensitive DNA-based TRD repertoire sequencing method using PCR-introduced unique molecular identifiers was developed and validated in the study. To compare enriched and non-enriched samples, around 0.095 ug of enriched gammadelta T-cell DNA and roughly 1,000 ng of non-enriched PBMC DNA were sequenced. Fluorescence-activated cell sorting was used to enrich gammadelta T cells from PBMC of 10 healthy individuals. Results and caveats for the whole study, not just this receptor: Novel TRD sequences not targeted by the primers cannot be detected with the primer-based approach. TRDV2 paired with TRDJ1 was the most common TRD rearrangement among clonotypes in healthy donors. TRD repertoire diversity varied between healthy donors, with several donors highly oligoclonal where top 5 clonotypes exceeded half of productive molecules.

This clone was seen only a few times. Its antigen target is currently unknown. TCRdb records a much larger clone's protein for this DNA, with a difference at residue 6 that likely arises from a read error; the protein given is the translation of the DNA. The library was produced with multiplex PCR. Genomic DNA was amplified with a 32-plex assay using primers for all 8 TRDV and 4 TRDJ genes covering the CDR3. A 12-nucleotide UMI was attached over roughly 3 barcoding PCR cycles, and a second PCR was then run with Illumina adapter primers. AMPure XP beads were used to purify the libraries, whose quality was checked on a Fragment Analyzer using the HS NGS Fragment kit. The sequencing was run with an Illumina MiniSeq mid-output kit, including roughly 18% PhiX, and 150 cycles of paired-end reads. In the paper's pipeline: MIGEC version 1.2.9 was used to process the reads, grouping reads by UMI and building error-corrected consensus sequences. Post-processing used modified VDJtools version 1.2.1 scripts and the tcR R package. TCRdb reanalyzed the public reads with the CATT caller, and identical DNA sequences were merged afterwards. The V and J calls shown here were made by TCRdb, not taken from the authors' results. Recorded for this sample are around 2,400 delta-chain clones; around 15% of them occurred a single time. In total, the top ten clones hold approximately 51% of the sample.

Looking up the germline V gene yields CDR1 GEAIGNYY and CDR2 EKD. Trimming removed 3 bases from V and 0 bases from J, leaving 17 bases between the germline ends. The CDR3 covers 19 residues, taking in both the cysteine and the phenylalanine. The CDR3 DNA has 57 bases and is translated from base 1. The sequence came from a human donor in good health. Recombination linked TRDV2 to TRDJ3; the D gene is unclear. The sequencing input was gamma-delta T cells enriched from blood buffy coat, or unenriched PBMCs (not recorded which). The DNA sequence is as follows: TGTGCCTGTGACCAAGTCAAGGAGGAGCCCTCCTGGGACACCCGACAGATGTTTTTC. It specifies CACDQVKEEPSWDTRQMFF.